This TCR beta chain was sequenced in a study of blood T cell repertoires in COVID-19. Method: immunoSEQ multiplex PCR; TCRdb's copy keeps in-frame clones and lacks some. This sample carries approximately 51,000 clones, around 85% of them seen once, and the ten largest clones take 13% to 15%. J gave up 4 bases and V 10 bases, and 12 bases lay outside the gene matches. The germline gives CDR1 SGHTA, CDR2 FQGNSA. The CDR3 length is 15 residues. The chain links TRBV7-2 to TRBJ2-1; 8 nucleotides match TRBD2. This sequence originates from a human donor in a cohort sampled during active COVID-19. The sample was peripheral blood. CDR3 DNA: TGTGCCACCGCTTCTGGCACTAGCGGATACAATGAGCAGTTCTTC. Translated, it gives CATASGTSGYNEQFF.